This is a list of T cell receptor beta chains from one sample in a study of cytomegalovirus exposure and HLA in healthy donors. The repertoire was sequenced with immunoSEQ multiplex PCR; TCRdb's copy has only in-frame clones and lacks some. The data contain under 75,000 clones, 80% to 95% of them seen just once; the ten biggest clones take up about 5.4%. Sequenced: PBMCs. Receptor source: a man younger than 35 in good health and CMV-seropositive. Both conserved end residues are part of each CDR3. D genes are given only for firm matches. The size field is filled for only some rows; it gives once, few, many or a size class.

V: TRBV30; size: NA; J: TRBJ1-4; D: NA; CDR3: CAWRGPTGPRVDEKLFF; DNA: TGTGCCTGGAGGGGGCCTACAGGGCCGCGAGTGGATGAAAAACTGTTTTTT
V: TRBV10-3; size: NA; J: TRBJ1-2; D: TRBD1; CDR3: CAISGQDRGTTRDYGYTF; DNA: TGTGCCATCAGTGGACAAGACAGGGGGACGACCCGGGACTATGGCTACACCTTC
V: TRBV7-8; size: NA; J: TRBJ2-2; D: TRBD1; CDR3: CASSTRQGVLDGELFF; DNA: TGTGCCAGCAGCACCCGACAGGGGGTTCTGGACGGGGAGCTGTTTTTT
V: TRBV28; size: NA; J: TRBJ2-7; D: NA; CDR3: CASSLLLRIRNSYEQYF; DNA: TGTGCCAGCAGCCTACTCCTAAGGATCAGGAATTCCTACGAGCAGTACTTC
V: TRBV11-3; size: NA; J: TRBJ2-5; D: TRBD1; CDR3: CASSLESMTGEETQYF; DNA: TGTGCCAGCAGCTTAGAATCTATGACAGGGGAAGAGACCCAGTACTTC
V: TRBV28; size: NA; J: TRBJ2-3; D: NA; CDR3: CASSQLAGLDTQYF; DNA: TGTGCCAGCAGTCAACTGGCGGGCCTAGATACGCAGTATTTT
V: TRBV10-3; size: NA; J: TRBJ2-7; D: NA; CDR3: CAISDMAGKVPQGSYEQYF; DNA: TGTGCCATCAGTGATATGGCAGGGAAGGTTCCCCAAGGTTCCTACGAGCAGTACTTC
V: TRBV29-1; size: NA; J: TRBJ2-7; D: NA; CDR3: CSVRVNYEQYF; DNA: TGCAGCGTTCGGGTCAACTACGAGCAGTACTTC
V: TRBV4-2; size: NA; J: TRBJ2-7; D: NA; CDR3: CASSQGPVQYF; DNA: TGTGCCAGCAGCCAAGGGCCAGTACAGTACTTC
V: TRBV7-3; size: NA; J: TRBJ1-1; D: NA; CDR3: CASSLNSVRGTEAFF; DNA: TGTGCCAGCAGCTTAAACTCGGTGAGGGGGACTGAAGCTTTCTTT
V: TRBV28; size: once; J: TRBJ1-5; D: TRBD1; CDR3: CASSLGLLGQGAPPQHF; DNA: TGTGCCAGCAGTTTAGGGTTGTTGGGACAGGGGGCCCCCCCCCAGCATTTT
V: TRBV6-1; size: NA; J: TRBJ2-2; D: TRBD2; CDR3: CASNVAERGTGELFF; DNA: TGTGCCAGCAATGTAGCGGAGCGGGGCACCGGGGAGCTGTTTTTT
V: TRBV19; size: NA; J: TRBJ2-5; D: TRBD2; CDR3: CASSEQAGGETQYF; DNA: TGTGCCAGTAGTGAGCAAGCGGGAGGAGAGACCCAGTACTTC
V: TRBV9; size: NA; J: TRBJ2-1; D: NA; CDR3: CASSATGGNEQFF; DNA: TGTGCCAGCAGTGCTACCGGGGGAAATGAGCAGTTCTTC
V: TRBV7-8; size: NA; J: TRBJ2-1; D: NA; CDR3: CASSYLRGSYNEQFF; DNA: TGTGCCAGCAGCTACCTCCGGGGCTCCTACAATGAGCAGTTCTTC
V: TRBV10-2; size: NA; J: TRBJ1-4; D: TRBD1; CDR3: CASSDSRTGDNEKLFF; DNA: TGCGCCAGCAGTGATTCAAGGACAGGCGATAATGAAAAACTGTTTTTT